A single sample is the source of the 21 T cell receptor beta chains below, sequenced in a study of control samples from healthy donors and cancer patients. The data were produced by immunoSEQ multiplex PCR, yet TCRdb's version contains in-frame clones alone and is incomplete. Of 150,000 to 200,000 clones in the sample, more than 85% were seen once. The source material was blood. The receptors shown here come from a woman aged 40 to 50 in good health.

The genes are TRBV29-1 and TRBJ1-5; D might be TRBD1 (5 bases). Trimming pared 5 bases from V and 3 bases from J, leaving 14 bases between. In germline, CDR1 is SQVTM, CDR2 ANQGSEA. The CDR3 length is 14 residues. The CDR3 DNA is TGCAGCGTTTCTGGGGCGGAAGACAATCAGCCCCAGCATTTT. It codes for CSVSGAEDNQPQHF. The full variable domain, with the rest looked up from reference TRBV29-1 and TRBJ1-5, is SAVISQKPSRDICQRGTSLTIQCQVDSQVTMMFWYRQQPGQSLTLIATANQGSEATYESGFVIDKFPISRPNLTFSTLTVSNMSPEDSSIYLCSVSGAEDNQPQHFGDGTRLSIL.

V and J are TRBV4-1 and TRBJ2-3, with 8 positions matching TRBD2. There are 15 residues in the CDR3. CDR1 is MGHRA and CDR2 is YSYEKL in the germline V gene. The trim removed 1 base at V and 1 base at J, leaving 1 base unmatched. The CDR3 region has the DNA TGCGCCAGCAGCCAAGGGCGGGGGGGCACAGATACGCAGTATTTT. It translates to CASSQGRGGTDTQYF.

The chain recombines TRBV29-1 with TRBJ1-2; 9 bases are shared with TRBD1. The CDR3 sequence is 12 residues long. Germline CDR1 reads SQVTM; CDR2 reads ANQGSEA. Trimming removed 8 bases from V and 7 bases from J; junction bases left unmatched: 8. This chain's CDR3 is CSTGQGLGGYTF. The CDR3 DNA follows: TGCAGCACTGGACAGGGGTTAGGTGGCTACACCTTC.

This sequence joins TRBV5-4 and TRBJ2-2; perhaps D is TRBD1 or TRBD2 (6 bases each). Trimming took off 2 bases at V and 5 bases at J, with 13 bases between the two ends. This CDR3 is 15 amino acids long. Germline CDR1 is SGHNT and CDR2 is YYREEE (reference sequence). The CDR3 sequence: CASSLARGGTGELFF. The CDR3 region has the DNA TGTGCCAGCAGCTTAGCCAGGGGAGGTACCGGGGAGCTGTTTTTT.

The chain couples TRBV6-5 to TRBJ1-2; D call uncertain. CDR1 is MNHEY, CDR2 SVGAGI, per germline. Trimming shortened V by 10 bases and J by 2 bases, and 14 bases separated the two germline ends. The CDR3 spans 13 residues. The CDR3 nucleotides are TGTGCCACCGGGCGGAGTCCCAACTATGGCTACACCTTC. It specifies CATGRSPNYGYTF.

The CDR3 loop reads CATPEGQGNSPLHF. DNA for the CDR3: TGTGCCACCCCTGAGGGACAGGGGAATTCACCCCTCCACTTT. The V gene is TRBV2, the J gene TRBJ1-6; 10 bases are a match to TRBD1. Trimming at V came to 10 bases and at J to 7 bases, leaving 7 bases not matched to a gene. Germline assignment: CDR1 SNHLY and CDR2 FYNNEI. The CDR3 contains 14 residues.

The chain uses TRBV2 and TRBJ2-5; no reliable D call. Per germline, CDR1 SNHLY and CDR2 FYNNEI. Trimming pared 3 bases from V and 9 bases from J, leaving 11 bases between. The CDR3 runs 12 residues. The CDR3 reads CASSEAGFAQYF. CDR3 nucleotide sequence: TGTGCCAGCAGTGAGGCAGGCTTTGCCCAGTACTTC.

The rearrangement joins TRBV19 to TRBJ1-4; D possibly corresponds to TRBD1 (6 bases). V was trimmed by 0 bases and J by 8 bases, leaving 16 bases between them. The CDR3 contains 16 residues. CDR1 is LNHDA and CDR2 is SQIVND in the germline V gene (reference sequence). Written as DNA, the CDR3 is TGTGCCAGTAGTATAGATCTATGGTCAGGGGAAGAAAAACTGTTTTTT. Protein product: CASSIDLWSGEEKLFF.

The chain recombines TRBV2 with TRBJ2-3; TRBD2 matches at 14 bases. Trimming removed 6 bases from V and 2 bases from J; junction bases left unmatched: 1. The germline V gene has CDR1 SNHLY and CDR2 FYNNEI. The CDR3 has 15 residues. This CDR3 is CASRTSGGATDTQYF. In DNA, the CDR3 is TGTGCCAGCAGGACTAGCGGGGGGGCCACAGATACGCAGTATTTT. Full variable domain (missing parts from reference TRBV2 and TRBJ2-3): EPEVTQTPSHQVTQMGQEVILRCVPISNHLYFYWYRQILGQKVEFLVSFYNNEISEKSEIFDDQFSVERPDGSNFTLKIRSTKLEDSAMYFCASRTSGGATDTQYFGPGTRLTVL.

The chain employs TRBV7-8 and TRBJ1-1; 7 bases line up with TRBD1. V lost 4 bases and J lost 3; bases outside the gene matches: 14. In germline, CDR1 is SGHVS, CDR2 FQNEAQ. This CDR3 comprises 17 residues. For the CDR3, the DNA is TGTGCCAGCAGCTCGAGACAGGGCGAGGGTATTGACACTGAAGCTTTCTTT. It translates to CASSSRQGEGIDTEAFF.

V and J are TRBV6-5 and TRBJ1-1; D not certain. The germline V gene encodes CDR1 MNHEY and CDR2 SVGAGI. The CDR3 loop spans 14 amino acids. V lost 0 bases and J 1 base, leaving 6 bases between the germline ends. The CDR3 DNA reads TGTGCCAGCAGTTACTCGCGGGGGAACACTGAAGCTTTCTTT. Amino acids: CASSYSRGNTEAFF.

This clone was seen a few times. The V gene is TRBV27, the J gene TRBJ2-7; 9 positions match TRBD2. Germline CDR1 MNHEY, CDR2 SMNVEV (reference sequence). V shed 5 bases, J shed 8 bases, and the junction held 13 bases outside the gene matches. There are 15 residues in the CDR3. The DNA of the CDR3 is TGTGCCAGCAGTAGTATTAGCGGGAGCCCTACGAAGCAGTACTTC. Protein: CASSSISGSPTKQYF.

The chain links TRBV18 to TRBJ1-4; no clear D gene. Germline loops: CDR1 KGHSH, CDR2 LQKENI. This CDR3 spans 14 amino acids. Trimming shortened V by 3 bases and J by 0 bases, and 5 bases separated the two germline ends. The CDR3 coding sequence is TGTGCCAGCTCACCTGAAACAACTAATGAAAAACTGTTTTTT. Protein product: CASSPETTNEKLFF.

J is TRBJ2-5 and V is TRBV5-4; 8 positions agree with TRBD2. The V gene's germline CDR1 is SGHNT and CDR2 YYREEE (reference sequence). After removal of 4 bases from V and 1 base from J, the junction contained 6 bases not matched to a gene. The CDR3 is 15 amino acids. Written as DNA, the CDR3 is TGTGCCAGCAGCCCGGGGGGGGACCTCCAAGAGACCCAGTACTTC. It encodes CASSPGGDLQETQYF.

The CDR3 nucleotides read TGTGCCAGCAGTGAAGACGTCGGATTATTGGCTTTCTTT. Protein: CASSEDVGLLAFF. The V call is TRBV6-1, the J call TRBJ1-1; D is unclear. The germline gives CDR1 MNHNS, CDR2 SASEGT. This CDR3 comprises 13 residues. V was trimmed by 1 base and J by 11 bases, leaving 14 bases between them.

The chain combines TRBV6-5 with TRBJ1-4, with D possibly TRBD1 on 6 matching bases. CDR3 length: 15 amino acids. Germline V lookup: CDR1 MNHEY, CDR2 SVGAGI. Trimming took off 6 bases at V and 7 bases at J, with 18 bases between the two ends. CDR3 sequence reads: CASSPPGGKREKLFF. In nucleotides, the CDR3 is TGTGCCAGCAGCCCCCCCGGGGGCAAACGTGAAAAACTGTTTTTT.

The gene calls are TRBV3-1 (or the pseudogene TRBV3-2) and TRBJ2-5, with D perhaps assigned TRBD1 or TRBD2 (6 bases each). Per germline, CDR1 LGHDT and CDR2 YNNKEL (reference sequence). The CDR3 extends over 14 amino acids. Trimming left V 3 bases short and J 8 bases short, with 16 bases between. DNA for the CDR3: TGTGCCAGCAGCCAGGGGGCTAGCGAAAGTACCCAGTACTTC. This codes for CASSQGASESTQYF.

This clone was seen only once. In DNA, the CDR3 is TGTGCCAGCAGCCAGTCAGGGAGCCTCTATGGCTACACCTTC. Protein sequence: CASSQSGSLYGYTF. The chain joins TRBV3-1 (or the pseudogene TRBV3-2) to TRBJ1-2, with D perhaps TRBD1 (5 bases). V dropped 3 bases and J dropped 4 bases, with 12 bases sitting between them. Germline assignment: CDR1 LGHDT and CDR2 YNNKEL (reference sequence). The CDR3 has 14 residues.

This clone was counted a single time. The chain employs TRBV5-1 and TRBJ2-1; 9 bases are shared with TRBD2. Germline CDR1 SGHRS, CDR2 YFSETQ. Trimming took 1 base from V and 7 from J; bases not matched to a gene: 15. The CDR3 runs to 18 residues. The CDR3 DNA reads as TGCGCCAGCAGCTTGACCCCAAGCAGCGGGGGGTTTCTTAATGAGCAGTTCTTC. It yields the protein CASSLTPSSGGFLNEQFF.

This rearrangement joins TRBV13 to TRBJ2-5; 10 nucleotides agree with TRBD1. Germline-derived CDR1 and CDR2 are PRHDT and FYEKMQ (reference sequence). This CDR3 contains 15 residues. J was trimmed by 5 bases and V by 9 bases; bases with no gene match: 12. The chain's CDR3 is CASSPRQGAVETQYF. The DNA of the CDR3 is TGTGCCAGTTCCCCGCGACAGGGGGCGGTTGAGACCCAGTACTTC.

The chain couples TRBV25-1 to TRBJ2-3; D is unclear. The length of the CDR3 is 15 residues. Germline-derived CDR1 and CDR2 are MGHDK and SYGVNS. The V end lost 3 bases, the J end lost 2 bases, and 12 bases lay between the germline ends. CDR3 coding DNA: TGTGCCAGCAGTGAGGCCGGCAGGCACACAGATACGCAGTATTTT. This codes for CASSEAGRHTDTQYF.